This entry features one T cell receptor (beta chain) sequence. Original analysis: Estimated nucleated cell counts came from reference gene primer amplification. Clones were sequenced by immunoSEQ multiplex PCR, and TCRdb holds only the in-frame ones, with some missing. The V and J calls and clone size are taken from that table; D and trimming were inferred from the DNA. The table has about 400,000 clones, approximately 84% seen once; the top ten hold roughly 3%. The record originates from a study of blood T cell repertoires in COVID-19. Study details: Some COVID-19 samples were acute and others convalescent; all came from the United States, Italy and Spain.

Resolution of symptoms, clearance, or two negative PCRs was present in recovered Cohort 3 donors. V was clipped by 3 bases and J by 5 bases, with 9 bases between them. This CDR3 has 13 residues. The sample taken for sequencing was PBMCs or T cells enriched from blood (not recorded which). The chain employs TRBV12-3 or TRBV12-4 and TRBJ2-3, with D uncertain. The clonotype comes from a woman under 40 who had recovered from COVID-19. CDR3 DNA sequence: TGTGCCAGCAGTTTCGGAGCGAGAGATACGCAGTATTTT. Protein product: CASSFGARDTQYF.